These T cell receptor beta chains were read from a single sample in a study of shared clonotypes between healthy human individuals. Assay used: immunoSEQ multiplex PCR; TCRdb lists only in-frame clones, some missing. The repertoire holds over a million clones, with 75% to 85% as singletons. Sequences were obtained from memory CD4+ T cells from PBMCs. The receptors shown here come from a man aged 18-30 years in good health. Some clones in this sample may be carry-over from other donors' samples. Both conserved end residues are part of each CDR3. A D gene is named only where the DNA matches it firmly. Rows give clone size only sometimes, using once, few, many, or a class for an expanded clone.

size,D,J,V,CDR3,DNA
many,-,TRBJ2-1,TRBV9,CASSVVGGGEQFF,TGTGCCAGCAGCGTAGTCGGGGGAGGTGAGCAGTTCTTC
-,-,TRBJ1-2,TRBV18,CASSPDGQPNYGYTF,TGTGCCAGCTCACCCGACGGACAGCCTAACTATGGCTACACCTTC
-,-,TRBJ1-4,TRBV4-2,CASSQPGPQVGNMFF,TGTGCCAGCAGCCAACCGGGACCTCAGGTGGGGAATATGTTTTTT
-,-,TRBJ2-1,TRBV19,CASSIDQASGYNEQFF,TGTGCCAGTAGTATAGATCAGGCCTCCGGATACAATGAGCAGTTCTTC
-,-,TRBJ2-2,TRBV2,CASSEWQGNTGELFF,TGTGCCAGCAGTGAGTGGCAGGGGAACACCGGGGAGCTGTTTTTT
once,TRBD1,TRBJ1-2,TRBV2,CASISQGLSGGYTF,TGTGCCAGCATTTCACAGGGGTTATCAGGTGGCTACACCTTC
many,-,TRBJ1-1,TRBV6-5,CASKPGHSTEAFF,TGTGCCAGCAAACCGGGCCATTCCACTGAAGCTTTCTTT
few,TRBD1,TRBJ1-3,TRBV2,CASRNRGGSGNTIYF,TGTGCCAGCAGGAACAGGGGCGGGTCGGGAAACACCATATATTTT
-,TRBD1,TRBJ1-2,TRBV9,CASSAETRGYTF,TGTGCCAGCAGCGCCGAAACCAGGGGGTACACCTTC
once,-,TRBJ2-7,TRBV7-3,CASSLTRSSMAYEQYF,TGTGCCAGCAGCTTAACGAGATCTAGCATGGCCTACGAGCAGTACTTC
once,-,TRBJ1-2,TRBV7-2,CASSVDKTAGYTF,TGTGCCAGCAGCGTCGACAAGACCGCTGGCTACACCTTC
many,-,TRBJ1-6,TRBV30,CAWRPNPRGQGMDSPLHF,TGTGCCTGGAGACCCAACCCTAGGGGCCAGGGAATGGATTCACCCCTCCACTTT
-,-,TRBJ1-2,TRBV10-1,CASSPGAATLYGYTF,TGCGCCAGCAGTCCCGGGGCCGCTACCCTCTATGGCTACACCTTC
-,TRBD1,TRBJ1-4,TRBV2,CASTRTGQDEKLFF,TGTGCCAGCACACGGACAGGCCAGGATGAAAAACTGTTTTTT
once,-,TRBJ1-4,TRBV5-5,CASSLGPTNEKLFF,TGTGCCAGCAGCTTAGGGCCAACTAATGAAAAACTGTTTTTT
-,-,TRBJ2-1,TRBV27,CASSLISSYNEQFF,TGTGCCAGCAGTCTTATTAGCTCCTACAATGAGCAGTTCTTC
-,-,TRBJ1-5,TRBV2,CASRTEGLQPQHF,TGTGCCAGCAGGACGGAGGGGTTGCAGCCCCAGCATTTT
-,TRBD2,TRBJ2-5,TRBV12-5,CASGWTSESTQYF,TGTGCTAGTGGTTGGACTAGCGAGTCCACCCAGTACTTC
-,TRBD1,TRBJ1-2,TRBV28,CATRDSFVKRPKGNYGYTF,TGTGCCACGCGGGACAGCTTTGTTAAGCGGCCTAAGGGTAACTATGGCTACACCTTC
-,-,TRBJ2-5,TRBV7-2,CASSSKGLWLETQYF,TGTGCCAGCAGCTCAAAGGGTCTGTGGCTGGAGACCCAGTACTTC
-,-,TRBJ1-3,TRBV2,CASSRNSGNTIYF,TGTGCCAGCTCACGGAACTCTGGAAACACCATATATTTT
-,-,TRBJ1-2,TRBV5-5,CASSSQLHYGYTF,TGTGCCAGCAGCTCTCAATTACACTATGGCTACACCTTC
-,TRBD2,TRBJ2-2,TRBV5-4,CASSQGLAGGELFF,TGTGCCAGCAGCCAGGGACTAGCGGGAGGGGAGCTGTTTTTT
-,-,TRBJ1-2,TRBV28,CASSSPPRQFGGYTF,TGTGCCAGCAGTTCCCCCCCTCGACAGTTTGGCGGCTACACCTTC
many,-,TRBJ1-5,TRBV28,CASSFGGTGQPQHF,TGTGCCAGCAGTTTTGGAGGGACGGGGCAGCCCCAGCATTTT
-,-,TRBJ2-2,TRBV7-3,CASSLSPSYGELFF,TGTGCCAGCAGCTTATCCCCAAGTTACGGGGAGCTGTTTTTT
-,-,TRBJ2-7,TRBV29-1,CSVFQTATYEQYF,TGCAGCGTCTTCCAAACAGCTACCTACGAGCAGTACTTC
-,TRBD2,TRBJ2-5,TRBV27,CASSGGGLGETQYF,TGTGCCAGCAGTGGGGGGGGTCTGGGGGAGACCCAGTACTTC
few,-,TRBJ2-7,TRBV7-3,CASSLNLGYEQYF,TGTGCCAGCAGCTTAAATCTTGGTTACGAGCAGTACTTC
-,-,TRBJ2-2,TRBV28,CASRPTHNPGELFF,TGTGCCAGCAGACCAACCCACAACCCCGGGGAGCTGTTTTTT
-,-,TRBJ1-5,TRBV11-2,CASSTQGSQPQHF,TGTGCCAGCAGCACCCAGGGGAGCCAGCCCCAGCATTTT
-,TRBD2,TRBJ2-4,TRBV28,CASSPGLVGNIQYF,TGTGCCAGCAGTCCGGGACTAGTTGGCAACATTCAGTACTTC
few,-,TRBJ2-1,TRBV7-2,CASSSFGVGEQFF,TGTGCCAGCAGCTCTTTCGGAGTTGGGGAGCAGTTCTTC
-,-,TRBJ2-7,TRBV27,CASSPRTAYYEQYF,TGTGCCAGCAGTCCCCGGACAGCATACTACGAGCAGTACTTC
-,-,TRBJ2-3,TRBV5-1,CASSLGRPTDTQYF,TGCGCCAGCAGCTTGGGGCGGCCCACAGATACGCAGTATTTT
-,-,TRBJ1-5,TRBV5-3,CARSFPGRAVSEPQHF,TGTGCCAGAAGCTTCCCGGGTCGGGCAGTATCAGAGCCCCAGCATTTT
once,-,TRBJ2-7,TRBV7-3,CASSLGLTTSEQYF,TGTGCCAGCAGCCTGGGACTTACCACATCCGAGCAGTACTTC